The 13 T cell receptor beta chains presented below share a single source sample, sequenced in a study of control samples from healthy donors and cancer patients. Clones were sequenced by immunoSEQ multiplex PCR, and TCRdb holds only the in-frame ones, with some missing. The table includes some 100,000 clones, about 89% detected once. The material sequenced was blood. The receptors here all came from a woman in her fifties or sixties in good health.

The V and J genes are TRBV7-2 and TRBJ2-7, with D possibly TRBD1 on 6 matching bases. This CDR3 is 15 amino acids long. CDR1 and CDR2 (germline): SGHTA, FQGNSA. Trimming left V 1 base short and J 0 bases short, with 10 bases between. The CDR3 sequence: CASSLESGASYEQYV. CDR3 coding DNA: TGTGCCAGCAGCTTAGAGTCAGGGGCCTCCTACGAGCAGTACGTC.

The chain uses TRBV24-1 and TRBJ1-5; 10 bases match TRBD1. V was pared by 4 bases and J by 6 bases, with 14 bases of the junction left unmatched. Germline values: CDR1 KGHDR, CDR2 SFDVKD. This CDR3 has 18 amino acids. The chain's CDR3 is CATSETRLDRGRCQPQHF. The CDR3 coding sequence is TGTGCCACCAGTGAAACTAGACTCGACAGGGGGCGATGTCAGCCCCAGCATTTT.

This chain joins TRBV13 and TRBJ1-2; 8 bases fit TRBD1. Germline CDR1 and CDR2: PRHDT and FYEKMQ (reference sequence). There are 15 residues in the CDR3. Germline trimming cut 7 bases from V and 4 bases from J; bases unmatched to any gene: 11. In DNA, the CDR3 is TGTGCCAGCACCTTCTCCGGACAGGGAATCTATGGCTACACCTTC. Its protein is CASTFSGQGIYGYTF.

The chain employs TRBV29-1 and TRBJ1-2, with D possibly TRBD1 on 5 matching bases. This CDR3 is built from 14 residues. Between the trimmed V and J ends, which lost 8 bases and 4 bases, there was a span of 20 bases. Germline values: CDR1 SQVTM, CDR2 ANQGSEA. As DNA, the CDR3 is TGCAGCCAGAGGGTCGTTAGGGGTGGCTATGGCTACACCTTC. Translation: CSQRVVRGGYGYTF.

This clone is a singleton in its sample. The rearrangement uses TRBV14 and TRBJ1-2, with TRBD1 matching over 7 bases. This CDR3 spans 18 amino acids. V shed 3 bases, J shed 3 bases, and the junction held 16 bases outside the gene matches. From germline, CDR1 is SGHDN and CDR2 FVKESK. CDR3 residues: CASSQGTGVQRHYYGYTF. The CDR3 coding sequence is TGTGCCAGCAGCCAGGGTACAGGGGTTCAGCGGCACTACTATGGCTACACCTTC.

This chain connects TRBV5-1 to TRBJ2-7; TRBD2 might be the D (6 bases). CDR1 is SGHRS, CDR2 YFSETQ, per germline. The CDR3 contains 18 residues. V was trimmed by 1 base and J by 6 bases, leaving 26 bases between them. The CDR3 nucleotides are TGCGCCAGCAGCTTGAGGTATAACTCGGCGACCCCCGGGGGCGAGCAGTACTTC. It is translated as CASSLRYNSATPGGEQYF.

V and J are TRBV3-1 (or the pseudogene TRBV3-2) and TRBJ1-1; D gene unclear. V was shortened by 5 bases and J by 6 bases, with 16 bases between the two germline ends. This CDR3 is 14 amino acids long. Germline V lookup: CDR1 LGHDT, CDR2 YNNKEL (reference sequence). The CDR3, as DNA: TGTGCCAGCAGCGGTCACAAGGCGCCCGCTGAAGCTTTCTTT. This translates into CASSGHKAPAEAFF.

The V call is TRBV30, the J call TRBJ1-5, with TRBD1 identical over 7 bases. Trimming removed 2 bases from V and 1 base from J; junction bases left unmatched: 5. CDR3 length equals 15 residues. Germline-derived CDR1 and CDR2 are GTSNPN and SVGIG (reference sequence). The CDR3 DNA reads TGTGCCTGGAGTACGGGACAGCTAAGCAATCAGCCCCAGCATTTT. Its protein product is CAWSTGQLSNQPQHF.

The chain couples TRBV4-3 to TRBJ2-2; TRBD1 matches 8 bases. This CDR3 comprises 15 residues. CDR1 is LGHNA, CDR2 YSLEER, per germline. With V trimmed by 6 bases and J by 0 bases, 3 bases remained unmatched. The CDR3 sequence is CASSPDRANTGELFF. The CDR3 DNA reads TGCGCCAGCAGTCCGGACAGGGCGAACACCGGGGAGCTGTTTTTT.

This chain links TRBV27 with TRBJ1-2; D may be TRBD1 (5 bases). Germline CDR1 MNHEY, CDR2 SMNVEV (reference sequence). V was cut by 5 bases and J by 3 bases, with 10 bases left in between. The CDR3 totals 13 residues. CDR3 nucleotides: TGTGCCAGCAGTCTCGGACATTACTATGGCTACACCTTC. It translates to CASSLGHYYGYTF.

The chain employs TRBV7-9 and TRBJ2-6; TRBD2 agrees at 8 bases. CDR3 size: 19 residues. CDR1 and CDR2 (germline): SEHNR, FQNEAQ (reference sequence). Trimming cost V 3 bases and J 0 bases; bases outside gene matches: 10. In nucleotides, the CDR3 is TGTGCCAGCAGCTTCCCCTCGTCAGCGGGGGACTCTGGGGCCAACGTCCTGACTTTC. Translation gives CASSFPSSAGDSGANVLTF.

The rearrangement uses TRBV18 and TRBJ2-2; possibly TRBD2 for D (5 bases). This CDR3 is built from 16 residues. Trimming cost V 6 bases and J 2 bases, with 16 bases left between them. The germline CDR1 and CDR2 sequences are KGHSH and LQKENI. The CDR3 is CASSLSRGRNTGELFF. CDR3 nucleotides: TGTGCCAGCTCGCTCAGTCGGGGTCGTAACACCGGGGAGCTGTTTTTT.

This sequence joins TRBV29-1 and TRBJ2-3, with D hard to call. V was cut by 3 bases and J by 3 bases, with 10 bases left in between. The CDR3 is 13 amino acids. Germline lookup yields CDR1 SQVTM and CDR2 ANQGSEA. The CDR3 region has the DNA TGCAGCGTTGAGGGCCGAATGACAGATACGCAGTATTTT. Translating gives CSVEGRMTDTQYF.